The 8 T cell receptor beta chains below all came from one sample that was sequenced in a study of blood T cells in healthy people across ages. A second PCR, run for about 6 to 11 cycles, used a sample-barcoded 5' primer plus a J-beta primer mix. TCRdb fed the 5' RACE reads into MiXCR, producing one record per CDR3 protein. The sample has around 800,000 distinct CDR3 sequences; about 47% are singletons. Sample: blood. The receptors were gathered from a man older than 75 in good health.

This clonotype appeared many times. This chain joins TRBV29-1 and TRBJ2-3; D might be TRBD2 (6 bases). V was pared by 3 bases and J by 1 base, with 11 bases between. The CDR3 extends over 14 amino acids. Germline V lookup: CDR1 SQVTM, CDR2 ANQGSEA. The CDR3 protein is CSVDVRRGTDTQYF. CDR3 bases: TGCAGCGTTGATGTCCGGAGGGGCACAGATACGCAGTATTTT.

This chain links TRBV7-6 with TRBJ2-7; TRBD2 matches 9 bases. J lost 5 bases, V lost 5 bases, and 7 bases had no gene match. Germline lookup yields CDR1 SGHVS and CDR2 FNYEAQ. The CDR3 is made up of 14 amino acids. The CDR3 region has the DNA TGTGCCAGCAGCCTTAGCGGGAGTAGGAACGAGCAGTACTTC. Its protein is CASSLSGSRNEQYF.

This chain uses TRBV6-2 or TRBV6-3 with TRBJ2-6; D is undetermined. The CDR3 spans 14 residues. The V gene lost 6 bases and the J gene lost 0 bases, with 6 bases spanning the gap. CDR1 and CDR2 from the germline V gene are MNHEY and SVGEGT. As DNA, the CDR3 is TGTGCCAGCAGCCTTCCCTCTGGGGCCAACGTCCTGACTTTC. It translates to CASSLPSGANVLTF.

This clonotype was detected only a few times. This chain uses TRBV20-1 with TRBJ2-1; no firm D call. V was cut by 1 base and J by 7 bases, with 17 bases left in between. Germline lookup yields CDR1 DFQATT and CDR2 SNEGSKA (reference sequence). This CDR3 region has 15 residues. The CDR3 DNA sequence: TGCAGTGCTAGAGTAGGCCACCTCCCGGGTAATGAGCAGTTCTTC. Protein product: CSARVGHLPGNEQFF.

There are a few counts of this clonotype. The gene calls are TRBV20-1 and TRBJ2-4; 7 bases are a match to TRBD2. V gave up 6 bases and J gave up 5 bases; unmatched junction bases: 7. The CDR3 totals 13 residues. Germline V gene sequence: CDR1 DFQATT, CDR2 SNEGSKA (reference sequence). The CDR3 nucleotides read TGCAGTGCATATGATAGCGGGCAAAACATTCAGTACTTC. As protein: CSAYDSGQNIQYF.

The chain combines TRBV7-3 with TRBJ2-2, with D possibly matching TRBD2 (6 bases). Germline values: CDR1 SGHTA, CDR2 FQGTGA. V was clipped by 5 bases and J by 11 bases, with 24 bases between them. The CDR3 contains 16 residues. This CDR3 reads CASSPPRLGGKPELFF. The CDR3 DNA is TGTGCCAGCAGCCCGCCCCGACTGGGGGGTAAACCCGAGCTGTTTTTT.

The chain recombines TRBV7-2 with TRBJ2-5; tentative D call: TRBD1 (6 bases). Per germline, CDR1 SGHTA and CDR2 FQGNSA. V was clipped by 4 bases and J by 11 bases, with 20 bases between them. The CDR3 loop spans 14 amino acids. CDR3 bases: TGTGCCAGCAGCTCTCAGGGGCCTCTCAATGAGCAGTACTTC. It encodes CASSSQGPLNEQYF.

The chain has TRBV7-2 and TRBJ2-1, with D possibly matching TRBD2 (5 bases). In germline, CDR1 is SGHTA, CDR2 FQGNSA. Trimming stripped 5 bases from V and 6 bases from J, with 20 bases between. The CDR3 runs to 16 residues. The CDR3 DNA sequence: TGTGCCAGCAGCCCATTCGGACGAGCGGTGGGCAATGAGCAGTTCTTC. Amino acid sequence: CASSPFGRAVGNEQFF.